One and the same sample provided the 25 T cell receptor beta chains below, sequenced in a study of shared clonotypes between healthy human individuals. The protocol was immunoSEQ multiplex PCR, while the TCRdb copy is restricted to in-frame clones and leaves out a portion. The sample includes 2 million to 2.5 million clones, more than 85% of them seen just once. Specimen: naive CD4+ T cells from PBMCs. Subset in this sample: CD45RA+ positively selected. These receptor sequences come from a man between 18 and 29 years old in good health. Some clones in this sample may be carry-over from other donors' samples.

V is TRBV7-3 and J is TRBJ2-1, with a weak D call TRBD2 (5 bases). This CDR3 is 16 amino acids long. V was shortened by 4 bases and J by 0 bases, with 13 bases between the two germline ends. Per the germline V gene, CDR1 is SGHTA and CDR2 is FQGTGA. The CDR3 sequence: CASSSLLAGSYNEQFF. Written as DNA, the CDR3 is TGTGCCAGCAGCTCCCTCCTAGCAGGCTCCTACAATGAGCAGTTCTTC.

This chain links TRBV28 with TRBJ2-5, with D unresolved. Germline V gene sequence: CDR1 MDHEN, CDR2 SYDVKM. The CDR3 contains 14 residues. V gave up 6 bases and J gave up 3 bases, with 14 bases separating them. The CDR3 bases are TGTGCCAGCAGCCCCTTGGGTTTTGAAGAGACCCAGTACTTC. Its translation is CASSPLGFEETQYF.

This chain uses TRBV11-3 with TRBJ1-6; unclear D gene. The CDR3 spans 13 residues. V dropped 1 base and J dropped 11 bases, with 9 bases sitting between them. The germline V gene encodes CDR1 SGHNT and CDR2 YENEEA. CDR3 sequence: CASSLVASAPLHF. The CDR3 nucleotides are TGTGCCAGCAGCTTAGTGGCCTCGGCACCCCTCCACTTT.

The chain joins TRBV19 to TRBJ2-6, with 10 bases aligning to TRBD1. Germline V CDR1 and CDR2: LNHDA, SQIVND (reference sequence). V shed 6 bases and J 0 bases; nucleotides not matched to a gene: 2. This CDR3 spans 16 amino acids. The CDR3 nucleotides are TGTGCCAGTAGGGACAGGGGGTTCTCTGGGGCCAACGTCCTGACTTTC. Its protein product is CASRDRGFSGANVLTF.

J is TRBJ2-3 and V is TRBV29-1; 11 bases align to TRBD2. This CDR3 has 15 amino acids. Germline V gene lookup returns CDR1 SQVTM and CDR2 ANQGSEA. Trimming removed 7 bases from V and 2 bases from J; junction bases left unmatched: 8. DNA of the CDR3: TGCAGCGGCCTGGGACTAGCGGAAAACACAGATACGCAGTATTTT. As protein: CSGLGLAENTDTQYF.

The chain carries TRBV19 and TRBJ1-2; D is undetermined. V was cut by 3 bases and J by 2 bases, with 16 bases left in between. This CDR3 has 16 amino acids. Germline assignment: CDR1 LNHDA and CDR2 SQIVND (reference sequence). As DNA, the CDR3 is TGTGCCAGTAGTATGTCGGCTGGGTACGGGAACTATGGCTACACCTTC. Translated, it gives CASSMSAGYGNYGYTF.

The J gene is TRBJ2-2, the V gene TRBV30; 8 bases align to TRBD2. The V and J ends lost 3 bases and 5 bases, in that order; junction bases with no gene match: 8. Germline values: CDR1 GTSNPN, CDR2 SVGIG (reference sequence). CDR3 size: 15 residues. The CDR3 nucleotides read TGTGCCTGGAGCCCCAGCGGGAGAAAAACCGGGGAGCTGTTTTTT. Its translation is CAWSPSGRKTGELFF.

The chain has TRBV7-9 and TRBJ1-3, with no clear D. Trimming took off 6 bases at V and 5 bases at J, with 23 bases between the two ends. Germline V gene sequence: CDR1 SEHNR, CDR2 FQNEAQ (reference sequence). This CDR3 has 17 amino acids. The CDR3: CASSRVAGRQIRNTIYF. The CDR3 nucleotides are TGTGCCAGCAGTCGCGTCGCAGGTCGGCAGATTAGAAACACCATATATTTT.

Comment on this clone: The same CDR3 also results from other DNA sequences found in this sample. The CDR3 region is CASSGQGATEAFF. The DNA for the CDR3 is TGTGCCAGCAGTGGACAGGGGGCCACTGAAGCTTTCTTT. The chain has TRBV2 and TRBJ1-1; 10 nucleotides match TRBD1. Germline lookup yields CDR1 SNHLY and CDR2 FYNNEI. The CDR3 runs to 13 residues. V dropped 4 bases and J dropped 4; count of bases not matched to a gene: 0.

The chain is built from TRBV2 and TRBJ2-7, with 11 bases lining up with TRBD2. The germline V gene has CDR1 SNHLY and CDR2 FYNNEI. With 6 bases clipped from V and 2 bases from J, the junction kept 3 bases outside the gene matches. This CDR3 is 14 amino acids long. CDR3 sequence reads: CASSGTSGPYEQYF. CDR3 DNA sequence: TGTGCCAGCAGCGGGACTAGCGGACCCTACGAGCAGTACTTC.

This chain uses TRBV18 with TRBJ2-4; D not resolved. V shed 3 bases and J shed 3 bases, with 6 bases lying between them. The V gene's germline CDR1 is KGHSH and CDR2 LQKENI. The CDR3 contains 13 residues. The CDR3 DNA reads TGTGCCAGCTCACCCGGTGACAAAAACATTCAGTACTTC. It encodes CASSPGDKNIQYF.

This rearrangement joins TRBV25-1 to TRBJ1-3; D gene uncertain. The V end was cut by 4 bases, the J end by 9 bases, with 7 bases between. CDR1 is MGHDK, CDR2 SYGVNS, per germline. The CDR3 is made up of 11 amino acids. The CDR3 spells CASSGKGTIYF. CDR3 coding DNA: TGTGCCAGCAGTGGTAAAGGCACCATATATTTT.

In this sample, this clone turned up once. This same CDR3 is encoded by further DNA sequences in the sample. In DNA form, the CDR3 reads TGTGCCAGCAGTTACTCGGCAGGGCGGGAGACCCAGTACTTC. Amino acids: CASSYSAGRETQYF. V and J are TRBV6-5 and TRBJ2-5, with a weak D call TRBD1 (5 bases). With 0 bases removed from V and 5 bases from J, the gap between germline ends came to 10 bases. The germline V gene encodes CDR1 MNHEY and CDR2 SVGAGI. The CDR3 loop spans 14 amino acids.

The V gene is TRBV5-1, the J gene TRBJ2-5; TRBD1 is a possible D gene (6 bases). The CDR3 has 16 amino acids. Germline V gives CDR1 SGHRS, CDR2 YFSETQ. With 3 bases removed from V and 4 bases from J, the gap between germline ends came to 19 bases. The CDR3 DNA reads TGCGCCAGCAGCTCTATTATAGGTGGGGGCCGAGAGACCCAGTACTTC. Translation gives CASSSIIGGGRETQYF. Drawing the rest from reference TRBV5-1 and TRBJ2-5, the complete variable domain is KAGVTQTPRYLIKTRGQQVTLSCSPISGHRSVSWYQQTPGQGLQFLFEYFSETQRNKGNFPGRFSGRQFSNSRSEMNVSTLELGDSALYLCASSSIIGGGRETQYFGPGTRLLVL.

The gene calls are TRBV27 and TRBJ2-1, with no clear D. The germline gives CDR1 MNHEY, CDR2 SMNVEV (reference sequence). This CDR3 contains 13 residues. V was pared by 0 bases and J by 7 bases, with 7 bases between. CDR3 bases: TGTGCCAGCAGTTTATCGAGAAGGAATGAGCAGTTCTTC. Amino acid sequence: CASSLSRRNEQFF.

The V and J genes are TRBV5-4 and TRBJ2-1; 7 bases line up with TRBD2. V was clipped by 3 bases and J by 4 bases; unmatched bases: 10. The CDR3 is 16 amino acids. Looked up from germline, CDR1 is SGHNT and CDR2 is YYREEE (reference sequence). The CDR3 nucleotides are TGTGCCAGCAGCTGGGCGGGAGCGATGGGTTACAATGAGCAGTTCTTC. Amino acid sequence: CASSWAGAMGYNEQFF.

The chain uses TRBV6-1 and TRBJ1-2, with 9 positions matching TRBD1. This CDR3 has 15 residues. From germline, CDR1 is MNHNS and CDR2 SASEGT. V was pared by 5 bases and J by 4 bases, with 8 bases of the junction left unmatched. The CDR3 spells CASSKTGGAGYGYTF. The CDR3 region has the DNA TGTGCCAGCAGTAAAACAGGGGGCGCGGGCTATGGCTACACCTTC.

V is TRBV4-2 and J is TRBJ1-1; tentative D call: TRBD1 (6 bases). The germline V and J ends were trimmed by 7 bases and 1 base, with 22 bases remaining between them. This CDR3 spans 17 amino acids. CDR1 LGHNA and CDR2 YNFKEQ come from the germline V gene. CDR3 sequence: CASIPGVGAPGNTEAFF. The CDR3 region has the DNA TGTGCCAGCATCCCCGGGGTGGGGGCTCCCGGGAACACTGAAGCTTTCTTT.

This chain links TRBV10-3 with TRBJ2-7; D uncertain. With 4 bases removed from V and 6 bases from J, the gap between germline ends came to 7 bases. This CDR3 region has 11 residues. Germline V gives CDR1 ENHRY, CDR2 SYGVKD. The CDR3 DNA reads TGTGCCATCAGTGGAGGTGGCGAGCAGTACTTC. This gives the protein CAISGGGEQYF.

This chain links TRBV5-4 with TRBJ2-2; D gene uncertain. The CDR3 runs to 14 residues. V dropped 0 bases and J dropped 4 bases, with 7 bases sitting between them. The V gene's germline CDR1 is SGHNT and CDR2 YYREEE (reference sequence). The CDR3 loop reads CASSLVGTTGELFF. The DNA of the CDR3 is TGTGCCAGCAGCTTGGTTGGAACCACCGGGGAGCTGTTTTTT.

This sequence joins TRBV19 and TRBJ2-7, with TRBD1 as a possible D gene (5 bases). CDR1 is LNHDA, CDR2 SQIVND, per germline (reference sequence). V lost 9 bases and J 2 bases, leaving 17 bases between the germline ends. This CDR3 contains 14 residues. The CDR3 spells CASQNRKGTYEQYF. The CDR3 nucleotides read TGTGCCAGCCAAAACAGGAAGGGGACCTACGAGCAGTACTTC.

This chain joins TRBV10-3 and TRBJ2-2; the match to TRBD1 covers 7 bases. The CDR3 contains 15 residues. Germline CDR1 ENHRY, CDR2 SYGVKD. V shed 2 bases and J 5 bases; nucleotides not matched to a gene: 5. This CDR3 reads CAISEQGVGTGELFF. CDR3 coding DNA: TGTGCCATCAGTGAGCAGGGGGTGGGAACCGGGGAGCTGTTTTTT.

The CDR3 DNA reads as TGCGCCAGCAGCCAAGACTGGGTTGGGGGTCAGAGTACGCAGTATTTT. Translating gives CASSQDWVGGQSTQYF. The V call is TRBV4-3, the J call TRBJ2-3; perhaps D is TRBD1 or TRBD2 (5 bases each). Germline CDR1 reads LGHNA; CDR2 reads YSLEER. CDR3 length equals 16 residues. Trimming left V 0 bases short and J 8 bases short, with 18 bases between.

CDR3 amino acids: CASSLPQGTNEKLFF. CDR3 nucleotide sequence: TGTGCCAGCAGCCTACCCCAGGGGACTAATGAAAAACTGTTTTTT. The chain is built from TRBV28 and TRBJ1-4; maybe TRBD1 (6 bases). V lost 6 bases, J lost 2 bases, and 13 bases lay in between. The CDR3 sequence is 15 residues long. Germline V gives CDR1 MDHEN, CDR2 SYDVKM.

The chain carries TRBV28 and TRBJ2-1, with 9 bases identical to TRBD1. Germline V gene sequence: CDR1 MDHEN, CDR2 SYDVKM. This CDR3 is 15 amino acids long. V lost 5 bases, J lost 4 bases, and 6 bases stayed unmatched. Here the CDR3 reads CASSRGQGIYNEQFF. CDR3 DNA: TGTGCCAGCAGTCGCGGACAGGGGATTTACAATGAGCAGTTCTTC.